This T cell receptor (beta chain) was found in a study of blood T cell repertoires in COVID-19. Profiled with immunoSEQ multiplex PCR; TCRdb holds only in-frame clones, not every one. The sample shows approximately 180,000 clones, more than 65% of them seen only once. This clone was seen a single time. The CDR3 contains 17 residues. Per the germline V gene, CDR1 is MDHEN and CDR2 is SYDVKM. The ends lost 5 bases at V and 4 bases at J; junction bases unmatched: 14. The sequence was obtained from a woman aged 50 to 60 with acute COVID-19. Sequenced input: PBMCs or T cells enriched from blood (not recorded which). The V call is TRBV28, the J call TRBJ2-1, with TRBD1 identical over 7 bases. Here the CDR3 DNA reads TGTGCCAGCAGTGAAATGGACCTAGGGGGCTTTTACAATGAGCAGTTCTTC. It codes for CASSEMDLGGFYNEQFF.